A selection of T cell receptor beta chains follows, all from one sample in a study of radiation and T cells in renal cell carcinoma. The table came from immunoSEQ multiplex PCR; TCRdb's copy has only in-frame clones and leaves some out. In the table there are more than 140,000 clones, roughly 80% of which are singletons. The sample in question was blood, obtained from a patient whose treatment included radiotherapy and nephrectomy. Receptors originate from a woman aged 50 to 60 with renal cell carcinoma. The CDR3 runs from the conserved cysteine through the conserved F or W. D genes are given only for firm matches. The listing skips clone size in some rows; elsewhere it reads once, few, many or a size class.

abundance	d_gene	j_gene	v_gene	CDR3aa	CDR3nt
-	-	TRBJ2-2	TRBV29-1	CSVEQANTGELFF	TGCAGCGTTGAACAGGCGAACACCGGGGAGCTGTTTTTT
few	-	TRBJ1-6	TRBV5-1	CASTEGSGNSPLHF	TGCGCCAGCACCGAGGGGTCGGGTAATTCACCCCTCCACTTT
-	-	TRBJ2-5	TRBV4-3	CASSQDLGGGLETQYF	TGCGCCAGCAGCCAAGATTTGGGGGGCGGGTTGGAGACCCAGTACTTC
-	-	TRBJ1-2	TRBV30	CAWSGPRHTF	TGTGCCTGGAGTGGGCCTCGGCACACCTTC
-	TRBD1	TRBJ1-5	TRBV6-1	CASSLDRVNQPQHF	TGTGCCAGCAGTCTAGACAGGGTTAATCAGCCCCAGCATTTT
-	TRBD1	TRBJ1-3	TRBV9	CASSPGQARGNTIYF	TGTGCCAGCAGCCCTGGACAGGCGAGGGGGAACACCATATATTTT
-	TRBD1	TRBJ1-4	TRBV7-9	CASSSTGGQENEKLFF	TGTGCCAGCAGCTCGACCGGGGGACAGGAAAATGAAAAACTGTTTTTT
-	-	TRBJ2-7	TRBV4-2	CASSQVFESEQYF	TGTGCCAGCAGCCAAGTTTTTGAGTCCGAGCAGTACTTC
-	-	TRBJ2-2	TRBV27	CASSRAVNTGELFF	TGTGCCAGCAGTCGGGCAGTGAACACCGGGGAGCTGTTTTTT
-	TRBD2	TRBJ2-1	TRBV27	CASSLSSGGYNEQFF	TGTGCCAGCAGTTTATCCAGCGGGGGGTACAATGAGCAGTTCTTC
-	-	TRBJ2-6	TRBV19	CASSIGLTGGANVLTF	TGTGCCAGTAGTATAGGGCTTACAGGGGGGGCCAACGTCCTGACTTTC
-	TRBD1	TRBJ1-6	TRBV9	CASSVGSGGYNSPLHF	TGTGCCAGCAGCGTAGGATCAGGGGGGTATAATTCACCCCTCCACTTT
-	TRBD2	TRBJ2-2	TRBV10-3	CAISSGTTNTGELFF	TGTGCCATCAGTTCCGGGACTACGAACACCGGGGAGCTGTTTTTT
-	-	TRBJ2-3	TRBV5-4	CASSTPGTDTQYF	TGTGCCAGCAGCACGCCGGGCACAGATACGCAGTATTTT
once	TRBD1	TRBJ1-5	TRBV9	CASSPGTGGMGNQPQHF	TGTGCCAGCAGCCCCGGGACAGGGGGCATGGGCAATCAGCCCCAGCATTTT
-	-	TRBJ1-4	TRBV5-1	CASSSGTGNEKLFF	TGCGCCAGCAGCTCCGGGACGGGGAATGAAAAACTGTTTTTT
-	-	TRBJ2-2	TRBV6-4	CASSVSGNTGELFF	TGTGCCAGCAGTGTTTCGGGGAATACCGGGGAGCTGTTTTTT
-	-	TRBJ1-5	TRBV5-1	CASSFKPRESNQPQHF	TGCGCCAGCAGCTTCAAACCCAGGGAAAGCAATCAGCCCCAGCATTTT
-	-	TRBJ2-2	TRBV6-6	CASSPGRLTGELFF	TGTGCCAGCAGCCCGGGACGGCTCACCGGGGAGCTGTTTTTT
-	-	TRBJ2-7	TRBV6-6	CASSYGGGGEQYF	TGTGCCAGCAGTTACGGGGGGGGCGGCGAGCAGTACTTC